This note documents a single T cell receptor (beta chain) sequence. Its specificity is not known. CD4+ T cells were isolated after less than 13 days of culture. Infection with SARS-CoV-2 occurred in the person between March and December 2020, and PCR confirmed it. Two-dose vaccination with either BNT162b2 or mRNA-1273 was given to the participants. Produced via immunoSEQ multiplex PCR; TCRdb's table is partial and in-frame only. The sample holds 30,000 to 35,000 clones, about 75% seen once. The data are from a study of vaccination effects on CD4 cells after COVID-19. The ends lost 2 bases at V and 10 bases at J; junction bases unmatched: 11. This CDR3 has 16 residues. Germline V lookup: CDR1 MNHEY, CDR2 SVGAGI.

The chain joins TRBV6-5 to TRBJ1-6; TRBD1 agrees at 7 bases. Sequenced material: CD4+ T cells from PBMCs cultured without peptide, taken after COVID-19 vaccination. The receptor was isolated from a human donor who had a prior SARS-CoV-2 infection. The CDR3 DNA sequence: TGTGCCAGCAGTTACCTCCGGGACAGTGCAGGGTCACCCCTCCACTTT. Protein sequence: CASSYLRDSAGSPLHF.